The rows below give T cell receptor beta chains drawn from one sample of a study of CD8 T cells in Susac syndrome. Each CDR3 protein gets one entry after TCRdb re-called the immunoSEQ multiplex PCR reads with MiXCR. The sample includes hundreds of thousands of distinct CDR3 sequences, around 96% of them seen just once. Sequencing was carried out using CD4+ T cells from PBMCs. The receptors originated from a human donor with multiple sclerosis. The CDR3 runs from the conserved cysteine through the conserved F or W. D genes are given only for firm matches. Only some rows state a clone size, as once, few, many or a class for expanded clones.

J gene,V gene,clone size,D gene,CDR3 protein,CDR3 DNA
TRBJ2-2,TRBV7-8,-,-,CASSFWGANTGELFF,TGTGCCAGCAGCTTTTGGGGGGCGAACACCGGGGAGCTGTTTTTT
TRBJ2-1,TRBV7-2,-,-,CASSSDLARKDEQFF,TGTGCCAGCAGCTCCGACCTAGCCCGGAAGGATGAGCAGTTCTTC
TRBJ2-1,TRBV28,-,-,CASIDRTYNEQFF,TGTGCCAGTATCGACAGAACCTACAATGAGCAGTTCTTC
TRBJ1-2,TRBV10-3,-,-,CAISEGTTAMSYTF,TGTGCCATCAGTGAGGGTACAACGGCTATGAGCTACACCTTC
TRBJ2-1,TRBV30,-,-,CAWSQYGDLFFF,TGTGCCTGGAGTCAATACGGGGACCTTTTCTTCTTC
TRBJ2-6,TRBV11-1,once,-,CASSTSPTSGANVLTF,TGTGCCAGCAGCACTTCACCGACCTCTGGGGCCAACGTCCTGACTTTC
TRBJ2-7,TRBV25-1,-,TRBD1,CASGRPGTGINEQYF,TGTGCCAGCGGACGACCGGGGACAGGGATCAACGAGCAGTACTTC
TRBJ2-7,TRBV30,-,TRBD2,CAWSPPSGNLYEQYF,TGTGCCTGGAGTCCGCCAAGCGGGAACCTCTACGAGCAGTACTTC
TRBJ1-3,TRBV29-1,-,-,CSVGSVSGNTIYF,TGCAGCGTTGGGTCAGTCTCTGGAAACACCATATATTTT
TRBJ2-1,TRBV19,-,-,CASSIAPSVGEQFF,TGTGCCAGTAGTATAGCTCCTAGCGTCGGTGAGCAGTTCTTC
TRBJ2-5,TRBV29-1,once,TRBD2,CSVEGGHRNLYQETQYF,TGCAGCGTTGAGGGAGGGCACCGAAACCTGTACCAAGAGACCCAGTACTTC
TRBJ2-4,TRBV4-1,-,-,CASSQVGLAKNIQYF,TGCGCCAGCAGCCAAGTGGGACTAGCCAAAAACATTCAGTACTTC
TRBJ2-1,TRBV4-2,once,-,CASSFSGGLNEQFF,TGTGCCAGCAGCTTTAGCGGAGGTTTAAATGAGCAGTTCTTC
TRBJ2-5,TRBV20-1,-,TRBD2,CSARDRLAGSFTQYF,TGCAGTGCTAGAGATAGACTAGCGGGGTCTTTTACCCAGTACTTC
TRBJ2-1,TRBV12-3/TRBV12-4,-,TRBD2,CASMTGRLAGDGNEQFF,TGTGCCAGTATGACAGGTCGACTAGCGGGGGACGGCAATGAGCAGTTCTTC
TRBJ2-4,TRBV28,-,TRBD2,CASNPGGEGRGAKNIQYF,TGTGCCAGCAATCCTGGGGGGGAGGGCCGTGGAGCCAAAAACATTCAGTACTTC
TRBJ1-1,TRBV11-2,-,-,CASRYSLFRDTEAFF,TGTGCCAGCAGGTACAGCCTATTCAGGGACACTGAAGCTTTCTTT
TRBJ2-1,TRBV7-8,-,TRBD2,CASGTSGGAEEQFF,TGTGCCAGCGGGACTAGCGGGGGGGCCGAGGAGCAGTTCTTC
TRBJ2-3,TRBV29-1,once,-,CSAGWSGDTQYF,TGCAGCGCGGGTTGGTCAGGAGATACGCAGTATTTT
TRBJ1-1,TRBV29-1,once,-,CSVGGAVTEAFF,TGCAGCGTGGGGGGCGCGGTAACTGAAGCTTTCTTT
TRBJ2-1,TRBV29-1,-,-,CSVFLDTEQFF,TGCAGCGTTTTCTTGGATACCGAGCAGTTCTTC
TRBJ2-5,TRBV5-1,once,TRBD2,CASSSGLAGTQETQYF,TGCGCCAGCAGCTCTGGACTAGCGGGGACCCAAGAGACCCAGTACTTC
TRBJ1-1,TRBV20-1,-,TRBD1,CSARGQVLNTEAFF,TGCAGTGCTAGGGGACAGGTCCTGAACACTGAAGCTTTCTTT
TRBJ2-1,TRBV5-1,-,TRBD2,CASSSLAGHSYNEQFF,TGCGCCAGCAGCTCGCTAGCGGGGCATTCCTACAATGAGCAGTTCTTC
TRBJ2-7,TRBV15,-,-,CATSRDRGGRPYEQYF,TGTGCCACCAGCAGAGATCGGGGTGGGCGTCCGTACGAGCAGTACTTC
TRBJ1-2,TRBV20-1,-,-,CSAPVAGMSNYGYTF,TGCAGTGCCCCCGTGGCAGGGATGAGTAACTATGGCTACACCTTC
TRBJ1-1,TRBV3-1,-,TRBD1,CASSHWDRGNTEAFF,TGTGCCAGCAGCCACTGGGACAGGGGGAACACTGAAGCTTTCTTT
TRBJ1-2,TRBV4-1,-,TRBD1,CASSQADREVYGYTF,TGCGCCAGCAGCCAAGCGGACAGGGAGGTGTATGGCTACACCTTC
TRBJ1-6,TRBV25-1,-,-,CASSPERQIHSPLHF,TGTGCCAGCAGCCCGGAGCGACAGATCCATTCACCCCTCCACTTT
TRBJ2-5,TRBV2,-,TRBD1,CASIPNRGLETQYF,TGTGCCAGCATTCCTAACAGGGGGCTGGAGACCCAGTACTTC
TRBJ2-7,TRBV5-1,-,TRBD2,CASSYSLAGVVYEQYF,TGCGCCAGCAGCTACAGCCTAGCGGGAGTGGTTTACGAGCAGTACTTC
TRBJ1-5,TRBV25-1,-,-,CASSGALGTGNQPQHF,TGTGCCAGCAGTGGTGCCCTGGGTACGGGCAATCAGCCCCAGCATTTT
TRBJ1-6,TRBV20-1,-,-,CSARSTVPAKGSPLHF,TGCAGTGCTAGGTCAACGGTCCCGGCTAAAGGTTCACCCCTCCACTTT
TRBJ2-1,TRBV11-2,-,-,CASSLDRGRLSSYNEQFF,TGTGCCAGCAGCTTAGATAGGGGCCGGCTGAGCTCCTACAATGAGCAGTTCTTC
TRBJ1-4,TRBV20-1,once,TRBD1,CSARDRKGAWEKLFF,TGCAGTGCTAGAGATCGAAAGGGGGCTTGGGAAAAACTGTTTTTT
TRBJ2-1,TRBV14,-,-,CASSLHLVDNEQFF,TGTGCCAGCAGCCTACATCTGGTCGACAATGAGCAGTTCTTC
TRBJ2-3,TRBV29-1,-,-,CSTGDSFTDTQYF,TGCAGCACGGGGGACAGTTTCACAGATACGCAGTATTTT
TRBJ1-2,TRBV2,-,TRBD1,CASTPEGQGVGYTF,TGTGCCAGCACTCCGGAGGGACAGGGCGTCGGCTACACCTTC
TRBJ2-3,TRBV30,-,-,CAWSRQSTSTDTQYF,TGTGCCTGGAGCAGACAGAGCACTAGCACAGATACGCAGTATTTT
TRBJ1-5,TRBV20-1,once,-,CSARDSQGRLSNQPQHF,TGCAGTGCTAGAGATAGTCAGGGGCGGTTAAGCAATCAGCCCCAGCATTTT
TRBJ2-3,TRBV5-1,once,-,CASSLGRSEDTQYF,TGCGCCAGCAGCTTGGGCCGGTCCGAAGATACGCAGTATTTT
TRBJ2-1,TRBV20-1,-,-,CSANLRGRNEQFF,TGCAGTGCTAACTTGAGGGGAAGGAATGAGCAGTTCTTC
TRBJ2-1,TRBV18,-,-,CASSPYRDSYNEQFF,TGTGCCAGCTCACCGTACAGGGACTCCTACAATGAGCAGTTCTTC
TRBJ2-1,TRBV20-1,-,-,CSARRGTDLHEQFF,TGCAGTGCTAGACGTGGGACGGATTTGCATGAGCAGTTCTTC
TRBJ2-1,TRBV14,-,-,CASSSAKTGIEVKQFF,TGTGCCAGCAGCTCGGCCAAGACAGGAATTGAGGTAAAGCAGTTCTTC
TRBJ1-2,TRBV3-1,once,TRBD1,CASSRSDRGLSPYTF,TGTGCCAGCAGCCGCTCGGACAGGGGCCTCAGCCCCTACACCTTC